In this sample, the clone carrying this TCR beta chain turned up many times. This entry comes from a study of T cells after yellow fever vaccination. Study background: SMART-Seq v4 Ultra Low Input served to prepare low-cell-number fractions.

TCRdb reanalysed the 5' RACE reads using MiXCR and keeps one entry per CDR3 protein. Of tens of thousands of distinct CDR3 sequences listed, about 10% are singletons. The CDR3 has 14 amino acids. The V and J ends lost 4 bases and 7 bases, in that order; junction bases with no gene match: 8. Germline lookup yields CDR1 MNHEY and CDR2 SVGEGT. V gene TRBV6-2 or TRBV6-3 combines with J gene TRBJ1-1; TRBD1 agrees at 8 bases. This receptor was obtained from a man aged 18 to 30 who received the YFV17D yellow fever vaccine. The sample was PBMCs, either bulk or a sorted T-cell subset (CD4+, CD8+, memory, or dextramer-sorted; not recorded which), taken around 15 days after the first yellow fever vaccination. CDR3 residues: CASSSTMDRVEAFF. CDR3 in DNA: TGTGCCAGCAGTTCAACAATGGACAGGGTTGAAGCTTTCTTT.